This T cell receptor (beta chain) was identified in a study of CD8 T cells in Susac syndrome. Notes on the study in general: Regarding the TCR sequencing and HLA analysis, the study admitted that a relatively small number of individuals were involved.

Reverse transcription of roughly 0.5 to 1 ug RNA was performed with random hexamers. immunoSEQ multiplex PCR amplified TCR beta CDR3 across 54 Vbeta, 13 Jbeta. TCRdb passed the immunoSEQ multiplex PCR reads through MiXCR, listing each CDR3 protein once. The sample comprises approximately 220,000 distinct CDR3 sequences, 95% of which are singletons, and around 0.076% rests with the top ten. V shed 0 bases and J 10 bases; nucleotides not matched to a gene: 7. There are 15 residues in the CDR3. CDR1 is SGHRS, CDR2 YFSETQ, per germline. In the case of this clonotype: Antigen specificity is unknown.

Sequencing of TCR beta was performed on blood CD8+ and CD4+ T cells. Negative magnetic isolation gave CD8+ and CD4+ cells; FACS enriched CD8+ TEMRA. This chain links TRBV5-1 with TRBJ1-6, with TRBD1 identical over 7 bases. The sequence was collected from a human donor with multiple sclerosis. Sequencing used CD4+ T cells from PBMCs. The chain's CDR3 is CASSLGDSLGSPLHF. CDR3 DNA sequence: TGCGCCAGCAGCTTGGGGGACAGCCTTGGGTCACCCCTCCACTTT.